This entry lists 16 T cell receptor beta chains sequenced from one sample in a study of T cells in Graves' hyperthyroidism and ophthalmopathy. Amplified regions were TCR beta CDR3 sequences from RNA transcripts. HTBI primers were the set used in a first-round RT-PCR of the TCR CDR3. TCRdb processed the multiplex PCR reads anew with MiXCR; each CDR3 protein has one entry. In the table there are 130,000 to 150,000 distinct CDR3 sequences, roughly a fifth of which are singletons. Sequencing used blood. The receptors derive from a woman between 50 and 59 years old with Graves' hyperthyroidism that later progressed to Graves' ophthalmopathy.

The chain combines TRBV28 with TRBJ2-2; possible D gene TRBD2, 6 bases. The V gene lost 6 bases and the J gene lost 4 bases, with 18 bases spanning the gap. Germline V gene lookup returns CDR1 MDHEN and CDR2 SYDVKM. The CDR3 runs to 16 residues. CDR3 sequence: CASRPWGEKTTGELFF. The CDR3 coding sequence is TGTGCCAGCAGGCCTTGGGGGGAGAAGACCACCGGGGAGCTGTTTTTT.

This clonotype was seen ten or more times. The rearrangement links TRBV2 to TRBJ1-1; D is perhaps TRBD1 (5 bases). Trimming removed 5 bases at V and 3 bases at J, with 19 bases between. The CDR3 totals 16 residues. Looked up from germline, CDR1 is SNHLY and CDR2 is FYNNEI. The CDR3 nucleotides read TGTGCCAGCAGTTCGCCGGGACTCCAAGGGGACACTGAAGCTTTCTTT. It translates to CASSSPGLQGDTEAFF. Looking up the rest from reference TRBV2 and TRBJ1-1 gives the full variable domain: EPEVTQTPSHQVTQMGQEVILRCVPISNHLYFYWYRQILGQKVEFLVSFYNNEISEKSEIFDDQFSVERPDGSNFTLKIRSTKLEDSAMYFCASSSPGLQGDTEAFFGQGTRLTVV.

The rearrangement joins TRBV28 to TRBJ2-7, with D perhaps TRBD1 (8 bases). The V gene lost 6 bases and the J gene lost 6 bases, with 21 bases spanning the gap. Germline-derived CDR1 and CDR2 are MDHEN and SYDVKM. CDR3 length: 15 amino acids. CDR3 sequence: CASSRNGQGGGEQYF. CDR3 coding DNA: TGTGCCAGCAGCAGGAATGGACAGGGAGGGGGCGAGCAGTACTTC.

Ten or more counts support this clonotype. The DNA for the CDR3 is TGTGCCAGCAGGCCCGGGACAGTCTATGGCTACACCTTC. Protein product: CASRPGTVYGYTF. This chain links TRBV28 with TRBJ1-2; 7 positions match TRBD1. This CDR3 has 13 residues. The germline gives CDR1 MDHEN, CDR2 SYDVKM. V gave up 6 bases and J gave up 4 bases; unmatched junction bases: 5.

This clonotype was observed at least ten times. The rearrangement joins TRBV11-2 to TRBJ2-5; 12 bases map to TRBD1. Germline lookup yields CDR1 SGHAT and CDR2 FQNNGV. V was clipped by 6 bases and J by 5 bases; unmatched bases: 7. This CDR3 has 15 amino acids. The chain's CDR3 is CASRAGTGGLETQYF. The CDR3 bases are TGTGCCAGCAGGGCCGGGACAGGGGGCCTTGAGACCCAGTACTTC.

Here the CDR3 reads CSARSGREVYEQYF. Written as DNA, the CDR3 is TGCAGTGCTAGGTCGGGGCGGGAGGTCTACGAGCAGTACTTC. The rearrangement links TRBV20-1 to TRBJ2-7, with TRBD2 matching 8 bases. This CDR3 is built from 14 residues. Germline CDR1 DFQATT, CDR2 SNEGSKA (reference sequence). The trim removed 3 bases at V and 3 bases at J, leaving 7 bases unmatched.

At least ten counts were recorded for this clonotype. The V gene is TRBV11-2, the J gene TRBJ2-1; no firm D call. The CDR3 is made up of 14 amino acids. Germline values: CDR1 SGHAT, CDR2 FQNNGV. V lost 0 bases to trimming and J lost 3 bases, with 6 bases between them. The chain's CDR3 is CASSLDRLYNEQFF. The DNA for the CDR3 is TGTGCCAGCAGCTTAGATCGGCTCTACAATGAGCAGTTCTTC.

This chain joins TRBV5-1 and TRBJ1-1, with a weak D call TRBD1 (5 bases). The CDR3 loop spans 14 amino acids. The germline gives CDR1 SGHRS, CDR2 YFSETQ. V gave up 4 bases and J gave up 1 base, with 11 bases separating them. This CDR3 reads CASSPAGPNTEAFF. CDR3 nucleotide sequence: TGCGCCAGCAGCCCCGCAGGGCCGAACACTGAAGCTTTCTTT. Variable domain in full (rest from reference TRBV5-1 and TRBJ1-1): KAGVTQTPRYLIKTRGQQVTLSCSPISGHRSVSWYQQTPGQGLQFLFEYFSETQRNKGNFPGRFSGRQFSNSRSEMNVSTLELGDSALYLCASSPAGPNTEAFFGQGTRLTVV.

About this clonotype itself: A much bigger clone sits one base away, suggesting this may be a read error. The chain has TRBV11-2 and TRBJ2-2; a weak D match, TRBD2 (6 bases). The CDR3 sequence is 15 residues long. The V gene's germline CDR1 is SGHAT and CDR2 FQNNGV. The CDR3 spells CASSLGDFNTGELLF. The CDR3 DNA follows: TGTGCCAGCAGCTTAGGGGACTTTAACACCGGGGAGCTGTTATTT.

This chain links TRBV28 with TRBJ1-1, with D hard to call. V was clipped by 6 bases and J by 1 base, with 18 bases between them. Germline loops: CDR1 MDHEN, CDR2 SYDVKM. The length of the CDR3 is 16 residues. This chain's CDR3 is CASRKPLTKQNTEAFF. The CDR3 nucleotides are TGTGCCAGCAGGAAACCCTTGACAAAACAGAACACTGAAGCTTTCTTT.

This chain uses TRBV28 with TRBJ2-7; 10 bases map to TRBD1. The germline CDR1 and CDR2 sequences are MDHEN and SYDVKM. The CDR3 is made up of 14 amino acids. Trimming took 6 bases from V and 5 from J; bases not matched to a gene: 7. The chain's CDR3 is CASSHLGQGDEQYF. As DNA, the CDR3 is TGTGCCAGCAGCCACCTCGGACAGGGGGACGAGCAGTACTTC. The complete variable domain, with remaining parts taken from reference TRBV28 and TRBJ2-7, reads DVKVTQSSRYLVKRTGEKVFLECVQDMDHENMFWYRQDPGLGLRLIYFSYDVKMKEKGDIPEGYSVSREKKERFSLILESASTNQTSMYLCASSHLGQGDEQYFGPGTRLTVT.

This clonotype was found many times. The CDR3 sequence is CSVGSNTGELFF. Here the CDR3 DNA reads TGCAGCGTTGGCTCCAACACCGGGGAGCTGTTTTTT. The chain couples TRBV29-1 to TRBJ2-2; D gene unclear. The CDR3 extends over 12 amino acids. Trimming pared 4 bases from V and 2 bases from J, leaving 5 bases between. Germline V lookup: CDR1 SQVTM, CDR2 ANQGSEA.

This clonotype showed up just a few times. J is TRBJ2-1 and V is TRBV30, with TRBD2 matching 7 bases. The CDR3 runs to 14 residues. Germline V lookup: CDR1 GTSNPN, CDR2 SVGIG (reference sequence). V lost 0 bases and J lost 6; bases outside the gene matches: 5. This chain's CDR3 is CAWSVVAGVNEQFF. CDR3 coding DNA: TGTGCCTGGAGTGTAGTTGCGGGAGTCAATGAGCAGTTCTTC.

Regarding this clonotype: This may come from a read error, since a much larger clone is one base off. Here the CDR3 omits its conserved ending phenylalanine or tryptophan, so a read error is the likely source. This rearrangement joins TRBV30 to TRBJ1-3; D gene uncertain. CDR1 and CDR2 (germline): GTSNPN, SVGIG (reference sequence). Trimming took 5 bases from V and 1 from J, leaving 15 bases between them. This CDR3 has 15 amino acids. DNA for the CDR3: TGTGCCTGGCAAATAGACGGCTCTTCTGGAAACACCATATATTCT. This translates into CAWQIDGSSGNTIYS.

This clonotype was found many times. V is TRBV28 and J is TRBJ1-1, with D unclear. The length of the CDR3 is 14 residues. Germline V gives CDR1 MDHEN, CDR2 SYDVKM. Trimming cost V 3 bases and J 0 bases, with 8 bases left between them. The CDR3 protein is CASSLIRVNTEAFF. CDR3 DNA: TGTGCCAGCAGTTTGATCCGGGTGAACACTGAAGCTTTCTTT.

This clonotype was counted many times. A much larger clone lies one base from this, so it may be a read error. This chain uses TRBV2 with TRBJ2-7; 14 nucleotides match TRBD2. Trimming at V came to 6 bases and at J to 7 bases, leaving 11 bases not matched to a gene. Germline values: CDR1 SNHLY, CDR2 FYNNEI. The CDR3 has 16 residues. CDR3: CASRNPGLAGVGEQYF. The CDR3 bases are TGTGCCAGCAGAAACCCGGGACTAGCGGGAGTTGGGGAGCAGTACTTC.